This TCR beta chain was documented in a study of cytotoxic CD8 clonotypes in ibrutinib-treated CLL. Study outcomes and limitations: Clonality was higher at ibrutinib response and returned toward baseline at progression.

Comment on this clone: Antigen: not known.

The authors obtained roughly 2 micrograms of genomic DNA from cryopreserved PBMCs for TCR beta libraries. Depths of 1 in 200,000 to 1 in 1 million T cells were the sequencing target. Repertoires were generated with immunoSEQ multiplex PCR, while TCRdb's copy carries only in-frame clones and drops some. Among roughly 160,000 clones listed, approximately 84% were seen once. The ends were cut back, 5 bases at V and 2 bases at J, with 10 bases in the middle. This CDR3 region has 13 residues. Looked up from germline, CDR1 is SGHRS and CDR2 is YFSETQ. Specimen: PBMCs, collected after 24 months of ibrutinib treatment. The chain has TRBV5-1 and TRBJ1-2; D gene uncertain. The sequence was obtained from a human donor with chronic lymphocytic leukemia. The CDR3 DNA reads as TGCGCCAGCAGTACCGACGGGAACTATGGCTACACCTTC. Translation: CASSTDGNYGYTF.